This T cell receptor (beta chain) was recorded in a study of cytomegalovirus exposure and HLA in healthy donors. The CDR3 runs to 13 residues. V lost 4 bases and J lost 7, with 15 bases in between. The germline gives CDR1 SGHRS, CDR2 YFSETQ. PCR involved 60 Vbeta and 13 Jbeta primers. The data were produced by immunoSEQ multiplex PCR, yet TCRdb's version contains in-frame clones alone and is incomplete. Among roughly 200,000 clones listed, 82% were seen once. On this clone: The target antigen is unknown.

Whole-study findings and limits: Among TCR beta chains of equal frequency, HLA-associated ones were more clonally expanded in a later analysis.

The donors (healthy individuals) were bone marrow donors. The chain couples TRBV5-1 to TRBJ2-7; D might be TRBD1 (5 bases). Material: PBMCs. This sequence was found in a woman aged 40 to 50 in good health and CMV-seronegative. The CDR3 DNA follows: TGCGCCAGCAGCGATCGACAGTTTCGGGAGCAGTACTTC. It encodes CASSDRQFREQYF.